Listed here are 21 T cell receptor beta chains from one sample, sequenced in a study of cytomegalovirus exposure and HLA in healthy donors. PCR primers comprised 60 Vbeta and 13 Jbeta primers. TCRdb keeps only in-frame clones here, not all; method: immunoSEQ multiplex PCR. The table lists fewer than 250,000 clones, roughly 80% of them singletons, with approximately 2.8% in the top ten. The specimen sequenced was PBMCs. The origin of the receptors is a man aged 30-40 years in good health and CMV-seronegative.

CDR3 in DNA: TGCAGCGTCGGGGACAGGGGTCGTCCCGGGGAGCTGTTTTTT. This encodes CSVGDRGRPGELFF. The chain joins TRBV29-1 to TRBJ2-2; 10 nucleotides line up with TRBD1. CDR1 is SQVTM, CDR2 ANQGSEA, per germline. The CDR3 loop spans 14 amino acids. The junction had 7 bases not matched to a gene; V was cut back by 6 bases and J by 6 bases.

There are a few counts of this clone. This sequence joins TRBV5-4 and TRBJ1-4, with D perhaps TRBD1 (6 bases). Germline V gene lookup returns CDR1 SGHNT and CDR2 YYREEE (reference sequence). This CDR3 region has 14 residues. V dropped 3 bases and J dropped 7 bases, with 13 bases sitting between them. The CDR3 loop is CASSWKGGSEKLFF. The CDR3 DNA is TGTGCCAGCAGCTGGAAGGGGGGGAGTGAAAAACTGTTTTTT.

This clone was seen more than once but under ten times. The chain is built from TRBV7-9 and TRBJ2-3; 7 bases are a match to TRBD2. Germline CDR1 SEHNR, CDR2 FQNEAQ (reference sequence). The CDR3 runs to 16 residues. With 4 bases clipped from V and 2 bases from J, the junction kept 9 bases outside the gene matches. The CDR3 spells CASSSPLAGVTDTQYF. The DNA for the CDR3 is TGTGCCAGCAGCTCACCCTTGGCGGGGGTCACAGATACGCAGTATTTT.

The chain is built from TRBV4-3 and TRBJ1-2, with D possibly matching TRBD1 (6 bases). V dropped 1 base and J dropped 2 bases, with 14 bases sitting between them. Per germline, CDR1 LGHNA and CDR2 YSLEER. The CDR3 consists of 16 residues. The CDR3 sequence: CASSQAYPGQNYGYTF. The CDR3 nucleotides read TGCGCCAGCAGCCAAGCTTACCCCGGACAGAACTATGGCTACACCTTC.

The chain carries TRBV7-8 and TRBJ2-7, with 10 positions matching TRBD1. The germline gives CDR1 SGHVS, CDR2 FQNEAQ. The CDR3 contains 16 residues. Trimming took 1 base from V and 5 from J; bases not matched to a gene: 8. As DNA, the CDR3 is TGTGCCAGCAGCTTAGACGCCGGGACAGGGGCCCACGAGCAGTACTTC. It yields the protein CASSLDAGTGAHEQYF.

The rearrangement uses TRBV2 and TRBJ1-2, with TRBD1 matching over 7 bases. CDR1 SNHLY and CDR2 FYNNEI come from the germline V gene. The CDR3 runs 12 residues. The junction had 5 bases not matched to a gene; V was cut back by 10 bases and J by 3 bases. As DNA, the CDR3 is TGTGCCACCACCGGACAGGACTATGGCTACACCTTC. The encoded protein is CATTGQDYGYTF.

This CDR3 is CASSLWLSTDTQYF. The CDR3 DNA is TGCGCCAGCAGCTTGTGGCTTAGCACAGATACGCAGTATTTT. The chain links TRBV5-1 to TRBJ2-3; D gene uncertain. Trimming shortened V by 1 base and J by 0 bases, and 6 bases separated the two germline ends. There are 14 residues in the CDR3. CDR1 and CDR2 from the germline V gene are SGHRS and YFSETQ.

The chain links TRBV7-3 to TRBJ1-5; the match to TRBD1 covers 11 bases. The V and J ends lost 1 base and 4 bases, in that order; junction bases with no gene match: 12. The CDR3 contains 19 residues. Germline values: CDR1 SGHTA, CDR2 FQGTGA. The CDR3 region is CASSLSGQGARPHNQPQHF. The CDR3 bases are TGTGCCAGCAGCTTAAGCGGACAGGGGGCCCGGCCCCATAATCAGCCCCAGCATTTT.

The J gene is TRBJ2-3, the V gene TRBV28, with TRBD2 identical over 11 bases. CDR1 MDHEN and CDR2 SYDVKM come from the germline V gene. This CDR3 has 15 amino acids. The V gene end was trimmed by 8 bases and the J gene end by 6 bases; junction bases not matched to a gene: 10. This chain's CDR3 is CASSISGGAKDTQYF. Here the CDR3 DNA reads TGTGCCAGCTCTATTAGCGGGGGGGCAAAGGATACGCAGTATTTT. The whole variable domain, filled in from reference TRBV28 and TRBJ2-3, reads DVKVTQSSRYLVKRTGEKVFLECVQDMDHENMFWYRQDPGLGLRLIYFSYDVKMKEKGDIPEGYSVSREKKERFSLILESASTNQTSMYLCASSISGGAKDTQYFGPGTRLTVL.

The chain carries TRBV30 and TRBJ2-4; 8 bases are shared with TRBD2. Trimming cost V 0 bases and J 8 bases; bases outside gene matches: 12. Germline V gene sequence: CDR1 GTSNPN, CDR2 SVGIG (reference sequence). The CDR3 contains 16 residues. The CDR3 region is CAWSVRVGTRVDIQYF. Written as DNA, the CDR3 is TGTGCCTGGAGTGTAAGGGTGGGGACTAGAGTAGACATTCAGTACTTC.

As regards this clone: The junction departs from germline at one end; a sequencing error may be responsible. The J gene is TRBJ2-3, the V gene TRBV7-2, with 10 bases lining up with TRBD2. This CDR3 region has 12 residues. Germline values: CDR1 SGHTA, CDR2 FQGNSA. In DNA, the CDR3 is TGTGCCAGCAGCTTGGGGGGGACTAGCGTGAATTTT. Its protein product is CASSLGGTSVNF.

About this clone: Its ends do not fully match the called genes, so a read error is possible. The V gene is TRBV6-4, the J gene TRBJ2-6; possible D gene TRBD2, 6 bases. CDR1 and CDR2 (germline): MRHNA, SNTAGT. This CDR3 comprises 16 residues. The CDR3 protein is CASSEQGDSGASVLTF. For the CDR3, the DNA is TGTGCCAGCAGTGAGCAAGGGGACTCTGGGGCCAGCGTCCTGACTTTC.

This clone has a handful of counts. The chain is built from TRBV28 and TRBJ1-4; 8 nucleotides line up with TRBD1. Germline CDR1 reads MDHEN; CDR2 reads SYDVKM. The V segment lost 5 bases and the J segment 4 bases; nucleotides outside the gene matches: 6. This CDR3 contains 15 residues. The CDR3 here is CASSHTQGVNEKLFF. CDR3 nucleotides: TGTGCCAGCAGTCATACACAGGGGGTTAATGAAAAACTGTTTTTT.

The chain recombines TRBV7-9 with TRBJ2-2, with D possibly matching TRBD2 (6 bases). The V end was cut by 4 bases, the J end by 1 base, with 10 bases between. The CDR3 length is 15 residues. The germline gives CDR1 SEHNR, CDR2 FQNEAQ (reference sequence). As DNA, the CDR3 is TGTGCCAGCAGCTCCAGGGAGGAGAACACCGGGGAGCTGTTTTTT. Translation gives CASSSREENTGELFF.

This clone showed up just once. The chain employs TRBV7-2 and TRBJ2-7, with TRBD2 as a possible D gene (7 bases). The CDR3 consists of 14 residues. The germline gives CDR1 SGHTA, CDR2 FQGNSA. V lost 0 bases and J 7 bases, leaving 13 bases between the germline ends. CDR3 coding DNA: TGTGCCAGCAGCTTAGCGCCGGGGGGCCGGGAGCAGTACTTC. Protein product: CASSLAPGGREQYF. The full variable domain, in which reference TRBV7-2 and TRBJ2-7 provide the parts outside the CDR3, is GAGVSQSPSNKVTEKGKDVELRCDPISGHTALYWYRQSLGQGLEFLIYFQGNSAPDKSGLPSDRFSAERTGGSVSTLTIQRTQQEDSAVYLCASSLAPGGREQYFGPGTRLTVT.

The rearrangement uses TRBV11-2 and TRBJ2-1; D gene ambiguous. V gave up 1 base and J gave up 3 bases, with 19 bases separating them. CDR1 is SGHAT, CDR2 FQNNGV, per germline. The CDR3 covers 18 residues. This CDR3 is CASSLGIVGSSNYNEQFF. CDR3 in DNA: TGTGCCAGCAGCTTAGGTATCGTAGGTAGCAGTAACTACAATGAGCAGTTCTTC.

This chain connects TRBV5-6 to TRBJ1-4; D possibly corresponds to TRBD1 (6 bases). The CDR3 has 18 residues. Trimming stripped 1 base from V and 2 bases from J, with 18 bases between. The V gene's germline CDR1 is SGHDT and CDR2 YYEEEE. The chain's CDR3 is CASSLLVAGQGTNEKLFF. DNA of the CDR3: TGTGCCAGCAGCTTGTTGGTAGCTGGCCAGGGGACTAATGAAAAACTGTTTTTT.

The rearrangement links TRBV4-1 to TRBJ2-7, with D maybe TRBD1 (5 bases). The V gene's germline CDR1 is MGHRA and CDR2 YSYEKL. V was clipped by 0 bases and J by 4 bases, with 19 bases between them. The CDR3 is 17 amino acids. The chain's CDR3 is CASSQDSARTNRYEQYF. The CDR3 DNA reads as TGCGCCAGCAGCCAAGACTCCGCCCGGACAAACCGTTACGAGCAGTACTTC.

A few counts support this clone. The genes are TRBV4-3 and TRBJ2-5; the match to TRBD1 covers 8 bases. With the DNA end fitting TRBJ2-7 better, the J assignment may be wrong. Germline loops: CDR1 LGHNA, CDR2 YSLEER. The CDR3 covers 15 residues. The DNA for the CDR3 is TGCGCCAGCAGCCAAGAAACAGGGGGTAACTACGAGCAGTACTTC. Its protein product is CASSQETGGNYEQYF.

CDR3 in DNA: TGTGCCAGCAGTCCTACAGGTGACCCTGAAGCTTTCTTT. Translated: CASSPTGDPEAFF. The V call is TRBV6-1, the J call TRBJ1-1; possible D gene TRBD1, 5 bases. The CDR3 has 13 residues. CDR1 and CDR2 (germline): MNHNS, SASEGT. The V end lost 5 bases, the J end lost 6 bases, and 13 bases lay between the germline ends.

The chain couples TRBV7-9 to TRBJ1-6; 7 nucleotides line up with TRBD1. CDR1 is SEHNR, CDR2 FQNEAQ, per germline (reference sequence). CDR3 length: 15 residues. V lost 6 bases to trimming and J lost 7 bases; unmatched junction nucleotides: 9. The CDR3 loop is CASRPAGGRNSPLHF. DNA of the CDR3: TGTGCCAGCAGGCCAGCAGGGGGAAGGAATTCACCCCTCCACTTT.